A selection of T cell receptor beta chains follows, all from one sample in a study of T cell repertoires in cytomegalovirus infection. TCRdb fed the reads into MiXCR, producing one record per CDR3 protein. This sample has around 170,000 distinct CDR3 sequences, with 17% found just once. The material sequenced was CD8+ T cells from PBMCs. All receptors come from a human donor in good health (CMV status not recorded). Some clones in this sample may be carry-over from other donors' samples. The CDR3 runs from the conserved cysteine through the conserved F or W. The D gene is left open where the match is weak. Clone size, where shown, is once, few, many, or a class for clones that have expanded.

v_gene	abundance	d_gene	j_gene	CDR3aa	CDR3nt
TRBV6-2/TRBV6-3	NA	NA	TRBJ2-1	CARRPGGTYNEQFF	TGTGCCCGCAGACCAGGGGGGACGTACAATGAGCAGTTCTTC
TRBV10-3	NA	TRBD1	TRBJ1-1	CAISEGRQGDQTEAFF	TGTGCCATCAGTGAAGGCAGGCAGGGGGACCAGACTGAAGCTTTCTTT
TRBV6-2/TRBV6-3	NA	NA	TRBJ1-1	CASSSRARVYTEAFF	TGTGCCAGCAGTTCGAGAGCGCGGGTATACACTGAAGCTTTCTTT
TRBV7-8	few	NA	TRBJ2-5	CASSLGSEAQYF	TGTGCCAGCAGCTTAGGGAGTGAGGCCCAGTACTTC
TRBV7-2	NA	TRBD2	TRBJ2-5	CASSSPSGRLANLQETQYF	TGTGCCAGCAGCTCCCCCTCGGGCCGACTAGCCAACCTTCAAGAGACCCAGTACTTC
TRBV11-2	few	TRBD1	TRBJ2-7	CASSLAWTGDEQYF	TGTGCCAGCAGCTTAGCTTGGACAGGGGACGAGCAGTACTTC
TRBV27	few	NA	TRBJ2-3	CASSPSTGDTQYF	TGTGCCAGCAGCCCCTCGACAGGAGATACGCAGTATTTT
TRBV6-4	NA	TRBD1	TRBJ2-5	CASRWDRDFRETQYF	TGTGCCAGCAGATGGGACAGGGATTTTAGGGAGACCCAGTACTTC
TRBV5-6	few	TRBD1	TRBJ2-1	CASSADRDQWNEQFF	TGTGCCAGCAGCGCCGACAGGGATCAGTGGAATGAGCAGTTCTTC
TRBV7-9	NA	NA	TRBJ1-1	CASSSGTENTEAFF	TGTGCCAGCTCCTCCGGGACGGAGAACACTGAAGCTTTCTTT
TRBV7-2	many	NA	TRBJ1-5	CASQLHRYNQPQHF	TGTGCCAGTCAGCTCCACAGATACAATCAGCCCCAGCATTTT
TRBV13	few	NA	TRBJ2-7	CASSLGTVMALKSSYEQYF	TGTGCCAGCAGCCTAGGTACAGTAATGGCTCTTAAAAGCTCCTACGAGCAGTACTTC
TRBV7-2	NA	TRBD1	TRBJ2-2	CASSATGHGELFF	TGTGCCAGCAGCGCGACAGGGCACGGGGAGCTGTTTTTT
TRBV7-2	many	NA	TRBJ2-4	CASSRPGGGKNIQYF	TGTGCCAGCAGCCGACCCGGTGGGGGCAAAAACATTCAGTACTTC
TRBV19	NA	NA	TRBJ1-1	CASSIVDITTEAFF	TGTGCCAGTAGTATAGTAGACATAACCACTGAAGCTTTCTTT
TRBV6-6	few	NA	TRBJ1-5	CASSLIPEQPQHF	TGTGCCAGCAGTCTCATCCCGGAGCAGCCCCAGCATTTT
TRBV7-2	many	NA	TRBJ2-7	CASSTDRTYEQYF	TGTGCCAGCAGCACCGACAGAACCTACGAGCAGTACTTC
TRBV6-1	few	NA	TRBJ2-7	CASSGAYEQYF	TGTGCCAGCAGTGGGGCCTACGAGCAGTACTTC
TRBV29-1	few	NA	TRBJ2-7	CSVGPSRGSSYEQYF	TGCAGCGTTGGCCCTTCGAGGGGGAGCTCCTACGAGCAGTACTTC
TRBV7-2	few	NA	TRBJ1-3	CASTYASGSGNTIYF	TGTGCCAGCACCTATGCGTCAGGCTCTGGAAACACCATATATTTT
TRBV7-2	NA	NA	TRBJ2-5	CASSFSRGGAKETQYF	TGTGCCAGCAGCTTTAGTAGGGGGGGGGCAAAAGAGACCCAGTACTTC
TRBV20-1	few	TRBD1	TRBJ2-7	CSANQEPGQEQDEQYF	TGCAGTGCTAATCAAGAACCGGGACAGGAACAGGACGAGCAGTACTTC
TRBV11-2	few	NA	TRBJ1-1	CASSLALGYKAFF	TGTGCCAGCAGCTTAGCTTTGGGGTACAAAGCTTTCTTT
TRBV12-3/TRBV12-4	NA	NA	TRBJ1-2	CASSLGGGFPHYGYTF	TGTGCCAGCAGTTTAGGTGGCGGCTTCCCCCACTATGGCTACACCTTC
TRBV2	once	TRBD2	TRBJ2-7	CASSGTSGVYEQYF	TGTGCCAGCAGCGGGACTAGCGGGGTCTACGAGCAGTACTTC
TRBV14	few	NA	TRBJ1-2	CASKERDTF	TGTGCCAGCAAGGAAAGAGACACCTTC
TRBV30	many	NA	TRBJ1-4	CAWSALDSLTSLFF	TGTGCCTGGAGTGCCCTAGACAGCCTTACCTCTCTGTTTTTT
TRBV7-8	once	NA	TRBJ2-7	CASSLRGLEEQYF	TGTGCCAGCAGCTTACGGGGTCTTGAGGAGCAGTACTTC
TRBV7-9	NA	NA	TRBJ1-2	CASSLARDADHYGYTF	TGTGCCAGCAGCTTAGCGAGGGACGCAGATCACTATGGCTACACCTTC
TRBV6-2/TRBV6-3	NA	TRBD1	TRBJ1-1	CASSSRTGWNTEAFF	TGTGCCAGCAGTTCCCGGACAGGTTGGAACACTGAAGCTTTCTTT
TRBV7-3	NA	NA	TRBJ2-1	CASSLKGPNNEQFF	TGTGCCAGCAGCTTAAAGGGACCCAACAATGAGCAGTTCTTC
TRBV7-3	NA	NA	TRBJ2-1	CASTQAGADEQFF	TGTGCCAGCACCCAGGCAGGGGCGGATGAGCAGTTCTTC
TRBV7-6	few	NA	TRBJ2-5	CASSLYGFQETQYF	TGTGCCAGCAGCTTATACGGGTTCCAAGAGACCCAGTACTTC
TRBV19	few	TRBD2	TRBJ2-7	CASSITSGRAYEQYF	TGTGCCAGTAGTATTACTAGCGGGAGGGCCTACGAGCAGTACTTC
TRBV6-6	few	TRBD2	TRBJ2-1	CASSYSTSVAFNEQFF	TGTGCCAGCAGTTACTCGACTAGCGTCGCCTTTAATGAGCAGTTCTTC